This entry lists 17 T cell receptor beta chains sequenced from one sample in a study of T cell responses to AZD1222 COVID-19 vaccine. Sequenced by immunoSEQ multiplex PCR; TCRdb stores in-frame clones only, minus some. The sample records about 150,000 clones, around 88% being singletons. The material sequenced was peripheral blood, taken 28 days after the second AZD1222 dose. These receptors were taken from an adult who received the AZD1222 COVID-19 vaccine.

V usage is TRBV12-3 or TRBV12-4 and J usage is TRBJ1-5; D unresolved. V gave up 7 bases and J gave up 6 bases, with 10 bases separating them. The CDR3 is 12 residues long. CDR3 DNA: TGTGCCAGCACTAAGGTGGCTCAGCCCCAGCATTTT. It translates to CASTKVAQPQHF.

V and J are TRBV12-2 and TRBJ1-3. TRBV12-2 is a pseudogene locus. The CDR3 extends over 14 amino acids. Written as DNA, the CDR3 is TGTGCAAGTCGCTTAAAAGTCTCTGGAAACACCATATATTTT. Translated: CASRLKVSGNTIYF.

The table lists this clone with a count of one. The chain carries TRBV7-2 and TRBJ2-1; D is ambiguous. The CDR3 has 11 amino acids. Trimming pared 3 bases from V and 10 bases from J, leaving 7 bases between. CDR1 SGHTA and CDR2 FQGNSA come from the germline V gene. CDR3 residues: CASSFGLEQFF. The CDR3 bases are TGTGCCAGCAGCTTCGGTCTCGAGCAGTTCTTC.

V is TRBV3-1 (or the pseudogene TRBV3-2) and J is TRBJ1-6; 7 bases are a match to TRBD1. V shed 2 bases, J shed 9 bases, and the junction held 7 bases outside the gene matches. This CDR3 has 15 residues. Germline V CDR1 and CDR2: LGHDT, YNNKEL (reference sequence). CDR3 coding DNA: TGTGCCAGCAGCCAAAAGGCAGGGGGGGGTTCACCCCTCCACTTT. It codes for CASSQKAGGGSPLHF.

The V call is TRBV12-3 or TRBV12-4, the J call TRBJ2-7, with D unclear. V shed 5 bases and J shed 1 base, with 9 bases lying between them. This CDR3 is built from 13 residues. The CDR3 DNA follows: TGTGCCAGCAGTCCGGACGGGTCCTACGAGCAGTACTTC. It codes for CASSPDGSYEQYF.

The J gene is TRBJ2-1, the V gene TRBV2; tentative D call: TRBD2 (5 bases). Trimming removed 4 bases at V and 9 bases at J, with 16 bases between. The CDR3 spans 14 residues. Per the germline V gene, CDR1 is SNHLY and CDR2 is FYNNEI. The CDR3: CASSVASPPIEQFF. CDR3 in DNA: TGTGCCAGCAGTGTGGCTAGCCCTCCCATTGAGCAGTTCTTC.

This chain's CDR3 is CASSPQEADTQYF. CDR3 sequence (DNA): TGTGCCAGCAGCCCCCAAGAAGCAGATACGCAGTATTTT. V is TRBV7-7 and J is TRBJ2-3; D gene unclear. V was trimmed by 5 bases and J by 4 bases, leaving 10 bases between them. The CDR3 totals 13 residues. Germline values: CDR1 SSHAT, CDR2 FNYEAQ (reference sequence).

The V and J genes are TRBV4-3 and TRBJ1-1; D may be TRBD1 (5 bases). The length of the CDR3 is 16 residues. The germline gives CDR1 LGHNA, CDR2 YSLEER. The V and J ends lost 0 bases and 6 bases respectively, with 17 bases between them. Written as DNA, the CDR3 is TGCGCCAGCAGCCAAGAGGCGTGGGGGGGAATCGCTGAAGCTTTCTTT. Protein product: CASSQEAWGGIAEAFF.

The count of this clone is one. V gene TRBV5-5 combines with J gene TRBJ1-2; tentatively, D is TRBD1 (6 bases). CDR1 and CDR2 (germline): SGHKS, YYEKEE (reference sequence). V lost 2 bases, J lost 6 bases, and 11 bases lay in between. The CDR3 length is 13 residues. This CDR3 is CASSLTGLDGYTF. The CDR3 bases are TGTGCCAGCAGCTTAACAGGGTTGGATGGCTACACCTTC.

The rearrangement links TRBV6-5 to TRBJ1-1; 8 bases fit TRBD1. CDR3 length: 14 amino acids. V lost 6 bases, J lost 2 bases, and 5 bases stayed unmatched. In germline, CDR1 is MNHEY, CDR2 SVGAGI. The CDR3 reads CASSPTGGNTEAFF. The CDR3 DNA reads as TGTGCCAGCAGCCCCACAGGGGGAAACACTGAAGCTTTCTTT.

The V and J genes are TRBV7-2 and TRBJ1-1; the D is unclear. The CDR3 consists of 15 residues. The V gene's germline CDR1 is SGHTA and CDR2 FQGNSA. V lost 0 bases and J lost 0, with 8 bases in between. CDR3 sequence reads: CASSLALEVNTEAFF. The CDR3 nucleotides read TGTGCCAGCAGCTTAGCGCTTGAGGTGAACACTGAAGCTTTCTTT.

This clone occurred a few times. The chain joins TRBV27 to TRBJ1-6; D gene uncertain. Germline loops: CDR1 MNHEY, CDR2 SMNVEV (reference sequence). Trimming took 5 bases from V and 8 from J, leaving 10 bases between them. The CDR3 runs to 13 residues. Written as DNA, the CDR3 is TGTGCCAGCAGTCTCAAGGTAGATTCACCCCTCCACTTT. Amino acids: CASSLKVDSPLHF.

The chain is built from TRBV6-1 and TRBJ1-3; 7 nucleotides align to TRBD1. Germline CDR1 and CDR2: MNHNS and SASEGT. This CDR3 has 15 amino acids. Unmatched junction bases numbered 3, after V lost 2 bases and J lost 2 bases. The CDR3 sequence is CASSELTGTGNTIYF. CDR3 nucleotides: TGTGCCAGCAGTGAATTGACAGGGACTGGAAACACCATATATTTT.

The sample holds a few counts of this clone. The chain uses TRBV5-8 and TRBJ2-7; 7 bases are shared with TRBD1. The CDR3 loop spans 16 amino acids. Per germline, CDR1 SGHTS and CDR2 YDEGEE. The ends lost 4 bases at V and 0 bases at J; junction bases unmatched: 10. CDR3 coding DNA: TGTGCCAGCAGCCGCTCGACAGGGTGGAGCTCCTACGAGCAGTACTTC. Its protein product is CASSRSTGWSSYEQYF.

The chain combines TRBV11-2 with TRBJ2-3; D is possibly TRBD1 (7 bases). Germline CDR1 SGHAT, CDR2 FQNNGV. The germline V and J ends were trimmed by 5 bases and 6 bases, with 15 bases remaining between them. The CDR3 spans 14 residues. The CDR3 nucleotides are TGTGCCAGCAGCCCAGAGCCAGGGGGGGATACGCAGTATTTT. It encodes CASSPEPGGDTQYF.

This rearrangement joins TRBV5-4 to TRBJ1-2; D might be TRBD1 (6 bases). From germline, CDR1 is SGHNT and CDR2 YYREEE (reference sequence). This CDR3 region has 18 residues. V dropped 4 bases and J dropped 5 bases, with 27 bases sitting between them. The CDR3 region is CASSGWGRGGPGRYGYTF. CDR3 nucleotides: TGTGCCAGCAGCGGCTGGGGAAGGGGGGGGCCGGGAAGGTATGGCTACACCTTC.

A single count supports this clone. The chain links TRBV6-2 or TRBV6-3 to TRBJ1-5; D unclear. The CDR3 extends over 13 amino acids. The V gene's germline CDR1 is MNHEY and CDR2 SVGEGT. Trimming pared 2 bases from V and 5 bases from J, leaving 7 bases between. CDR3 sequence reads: CASSYREYQPQHF. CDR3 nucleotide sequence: TGTGCCAGCAGTTACAGGGAGTATCAGCCCCAGCATTTT.